The 22 T cell receptor beta chains presented below share a single source sample, sequenced in a study of blood T cell repertoires in COVID-19 (dated by TCRdb to the early 2020s). The library relied on the immunoSEQ multiplex PCR assay. Not all clones reach the TCRdb copy of this immuneACCESS table, which keeps in-frame sequences only. Checked studies attribute under half of the gap to unresolved V genes and leave the rest unexplained. This sample gives approximately 170,000 clones in total; about four fifths of them show up just once. Of the sample, less than 3% is held by the ten largest clones. The material sequenced was peripheral blood. Receptors originate from a human donor with acute or convalescent COVID-19. The donor label of this sample is uncertain.

The chain has TRBV6-5 and TRBJ1-4, with D hard to call. Germline CDR1 reads MNHEY; CDR2 reads SVGAGI. The CDR3 totals 13 residues. The CDR3 loop reads CATSGLGNEKLFF. CDR3 sequence (DNA): TGTGCTACCTCGGGATTGGGTAATGAAAAACTGTTTTTT.

The CDR3 protein is CASSFTSSDTQYF. CDR3 coding DNA: TGTGCCAGCAGTTTCACTAGTTCAGATACGCAGTATTTT. V is TRBV12-3 or TRBV12-4 and J is TRBJ2-3; tentatively, D is TRBD2 (5 bases). Trimming shortened V by 3 bases and J by 4 bases, and 8 bases separated the two germline ends. The CDR3 runs 13 residues.

The chain carries TRBV19 and TRBJ2-7, with D perhaps TRBD2 (7 bases). The germline V gene has CDR1 LNHDA and CDR2 SQIVND (reference sequence). V lost 8 bases and J 6 bases, leaving 17 bases between the germline ends. CDR3 length: 13 residues. CDR3: CASSLGGHGEQYF. CDR3 bases: TGTGCCAGTTCCCTCGGGGGGCACGGCGAGCAGTACTTC.

This chain links TRBV6-5 with TRBJ1-2; a weak D match, TRBD1 (6 bases). The V end was cut by 1 base, the J end by 8 bases, with 11 bases between. Germline lookup yields CDR1 MNHEY and CDR2 SVGAGI. CDR3 length: 13 amino acids. CDR3 sequence reads: CASSYWDKRGYTF. In nucleotides, the CDR3 is TGTGCCAGCAGTTACTGGGACAAGAGGGGCTACACCTTC.

The V gene is TRBV3-1 (or the pseudogene TRBV3-2), the J gene TRBJ2-1; 10 nucleotides align to TRBD2. Germline V gene data show CDR1 as LGHDT and CDR2 as YNNKEL (reference sequence). This CDR3 is built from 16 residues. J was trimmed by 5 bases and V by 1 base; bases with no gene match: 5. CDR3 sequence: CASSQGISGGHNEQFF. The CDR3 DNA follows: TGTGCCAGCAGCCAAGGCATTAGCGGGGGGCACAATGAGCAGTTCTTC.

This clone appeared a few times. The CDR3 DNA follows: TGTGCCATCGCGTCCAGGGAAGGGGCCTACGAGCAGTACTTC. Translation gives CAIASREGAYEQYF. The chain carries TRBV10-3 and TRBJ2-7; D possibly corresponds to TRBD1 (5 bases). Germline assignment: CDR1 ENHRY and CDR2 SYGVKD. The CDR3 has 14 amino acids. V lost 8 bases, J lost 2 bases, and 16 bases lay in between.

The rearrangement links TRBV5-1 to TRBJ1-1; no clear D. V lost 0 bases and J lost 1, with 19 bases in between. The CDR3 loop spans 18 amino acids. The germline CDR1 and CDR2 sequences are SGHRS and YFSETQ. The CDR3 nucleotides read TGCGCCAGCAGCTTGGCCGTCGAGCGCCTCACTTCGAACACTGAAGCTTTCTTT. This codes for CASSLAVERLTSNTEAFF. Complete variable domain (other parts from reference TRBV5-1 and TRBJ1-1): KAGVTQTPRYLIKTRGQQVTLSCSPISGHRSVSWYQQTPGQGLQFLFEYFSETQRNKGNFPGRFSGRQFSNSRSEMNVSTLELGDSALYLCASSLAVERLTSNTEAFFGQGTRLTVV.

CDR3 residues: CASSLDRGGNSPLHF. The CDR3 DNA sequence: TGCGCCAGCAGCCTGGACAGGGGAGGCAATTCACCCCTCCACTTT. V gene TRBV5-1 combines with J gene TRBJ1-6, with 9 bases aligning to TRBD1. Losses at the gene ends were 4 bases for V and 7 bases for J; bases not matched to a gene: 6. CDR1 and CDR2 from the germline V gene are SGHRS and YFSETQ. The CDR3 totals 15 residues. The variable domain in full, with the rest retrieved from reference TRBV5-1 and TRBJ1-6, is KAGVTQTPRYLIKTRGQQVTLSCSPISGHRSVSWYQQTPGQGLQFLFEYFSETQRNKGNFPGRFSGRQFSNSRSEMNVSTLELGDSALYLCASSLDRGGNSPLHFGNGTRLTVT.

J is TRBJ1-5 and V is TRBV27; perhaps TRBD1 as D (6 bases). The germline gives CDR1 MNHEY, CDR2 SMNVEV (reference sequence). CDR3 size: 16 residues. V was shortened by 3 bases and J by 5 bases, with 17 bases between the two germline ends. The CDR3 region is CASSFQAQGRDQPQHF. The CDR3 region has the DNA TGTGCCAGCAGTTTTCAGGCACAGGGCCGGGATCAGCCCCAGCATTTT.

The rearrangement uses TRBV13 and TRBJ2-5; TRBD2 matches 14 bases. CDR3 size: 17 residues. Trimming cost V 5 bases and J 5 bases; bases outside gene matches: 10. The germline V gene has CDR1 PRHDT and CDR2 FYEKMQ (reference sequence). The CDR3 coding sequence is TGTGCCAGCAGCAGCACGGGACTAGCGGGAGTAGGGGAGACCCAGTACTTC. Protein sequence: CASSSTGLAGVGETQYF.

The rearrangement uses TRBV2 and TRBJ1-3, with D tentatively TRBD1 (6 bases). Germline V gene sequence: CDR1 SNHLY, CDR2 FYNNEI. The ends were cut back, 5 bases at V and 3 bases at J, with 11 bases in the middle. The CDR3 totals 14 residues. CDR3 amino acids: CASSLGARGNTIYF. The CDR3 DNA reads TGTGCCAGCAGTTTGGGGGCCCGTGGAAACACCATATATTTT.

The chain has TRBV30 and TRBJ2-6; TRBD1 matches 9 bases. The CDR3 is made up of 16 amino acids. V shed 7 bases and J 0 bases; nucleotides not matched to a gene: 7. Germline CDR1 GTSNPN, CDR2 SVGIG (reference sequence). CDR3 amino acids: CASDRGASSGANVLTF. The CDR3 nucleotides are TGTGCCTCCGACAGGGGGGCGAGCTCTGGGGCCAACGTCCTGACTTTC.

The rearrangement joins TRBV11-2 to TRBJ2-5, with a weak D call TRBD2 (6 bases). CDR1 and CDR2 from the germline V gene are SGHAT and FQNNGV. The germline V and J ends were trimmed by 3 bases and 5 bases, with 13 bases remaining between them. This CDR3 is built from 14 residues. The DNA of the CDR3 is TGTGCCAGCAGCTTCGCGGGAATAGGGGAGACCCAGTACTTC. Translating it yields CASSFAGIGETQYF.

The chain combines TRBV3-1 (or the pseudogene TRBV3-2) with TRBJ1-5; D is perhaps TRBD1 (5 bases). Germline CDR1 LGHDT, CDR2 YNNKEL (reference sequence). The CDR3 contains 17 residues. V gave up 2 bases and J gave up 0 bases, with 14 bases separating them. CDR3 amino acids: CASSQSGWDYSNQPQHF. In nucleotides, the CDR3 is TGTGCCAGCAGCCAATCAGGGTGGGACTATAGCAATCAGCCCCAGCATTTT.

This clone was picked up a small number of times. The chain links TRBV7-3 to TRBJ2-7; TRBD2 matches 10 bases. V was pared by 3 bases and J by 5 bases, with 7 bases of the junction left unmatched. CDR1 is SGHTA and CDR2 is FQGTGA in the germline V gene. The CDR3 runs to 15 residues. DNA for the CDR3: TGTGCCAGCAGCTTCACGCTAGCGGGAGTTGACGAGCAGTACTTC. It is translated as CASSFTLAGVDEQYF.

This chain uses TRBV30 with TRBJ2-3, with 9 bases matching TRBD2. The germline V gene encodes CDR1 GTSNPN and CDR2 SVGIG (reference sequence). Trimming at V came to 3 bases and at J to 6 bases, leaving 10 bases not matched to a gene. The CDR3 sequence is 15 residues long. The CDR3 spells CAWRTWAGGQDTQYF. The DNA of the CDR3 is TGTGCCTGGAGGACGTGGGCGGGGGGGCAGGATACGCAGTATTTT. Full variable domain (missing parts from reference TRBV30 and TRBJ2-3): SQTIHQWPATLVQPVGSPLSLECTVEGTSNPNLYWYRQAAGRGLQLLFYSVGIGQISSEVPQNLSASRPQDRQFILSSKKLLLSDSGFYLCAWRTWAGGQDTQYFGPGTRLTVL.

V usage is TRBV9 and J usage is TRBJ2-2; 14 nucleotides agree with TRBD2. The CDR3 is 18 residues long. The germline CDR1 and CDR2 sequences are SGDLS and YYNGEE. Unmatched junction bases numbered 5, after V lost 3 bases and J lost 1 base. The chain's CDR3 is CASSAVGLAGGNTGELFF. The CDR3 DNA reads as TGTGCCAGCAGCGCGGTTGGACTAGCGGGGGGGAACACCGGGGAGCTGTTTTTT.

V is TRBV10-2 and J is TRBJ1-5; TRBD1 aligns across 8 bases. The CDR3 is made up of 15 amino acids. CDR1 and CDR2 from the germline V gene are WSHSY and SAAADI. The V and J ends lost 0 bases and 5 bases, in that order; junction bases with no gene match: 3. The CDR3: CASSESTRGHQPQHF. CDR3 DNA: TGCGCCAGCAGTGAGTCGACCAGGGGGCATCAGCCCCAGCATTTT.

This sequence joins TRBV11-2 and TRBJ1-5; D ambiguous. Deletions cut 5 bases from V and 0 bases from J, with 5 bases between. The length of the CDR3 is 13 residues. The germline gives CDR1 SGHAT, CDR2 FQNNGV. The CDR3 DNA is TGTGCCAGCAGCCCAGATAGCAATCAGCCCCAGCATTTT. Translated, it gives CASSPDSNQPQHF. The whole variable domain, remainder taken from reference TRBV11-2 and TRBJ1-5, is EAGVAQSPRYKIIEKRQSVAFWCNPISGHATLYWYQQILGQGPKLLIQFQNNGVVDDSQLPKDRFSAERLKGVDSTLKIQPAKLEDSAVYLCASSPDSNQPQHFGDGTRLSIL.

The genes are TRBV2 and TRBJ2-7, with 10 bases matching TRBD1. From germline, CDR1 is SNHLY and CDR2 FYNNEI. V was clipped by 5 bases and J by 5 bases; unmatched bases: 6. This CDR3 has 14 amino acids. The CDR3 loop is CASSTRDRGDEQYF. CDR3 bases: TGTGCCAGCAGTACCCGGGACAGGGGTGACGAGCAGTACTTC.

The chain recombines TRBV30 with TRBJ2-1, with unresolved D. This CDR3 region has 13 residues. Trimming took off 2 bases at V and 5 bases at J, with 10 bases between the two ends. Germline CDR1 reads GTSNPN; CDR2 reads SVGIG (reference sequence). The CDR3 region is CAWSLERNNEQFF. CDR3 DNA: TGTGCCTGGAGTTTGGAGCGTAACAATGAGCAGTTCTTC. The full variable domain, with the rest looked up from reference TRBV30 and TRBJ2-1, is SQTIHQWPATLVQPVGSPLSLECTVEGTSNPNLYWYRQAAGRGLQLLFYSVGIGQISSEVPQNLSASRPQDRQFILSSKKLLLSDSGFYLCAWSLERNNEQFFGPGTRLTVL.

This clone was picked up a small number of times. The chain links TRBV29-1 to TRBJ1-5; 8 bases map to TRBD1. The CDR3 runs to 13 residues. Germline V gene data show CDR1 as SQVTM and CDR2 as ANQGSEA. With 6 bases clipped from V and 2 bases from J, the junction kept 3 bases outside the gene matches. The CDR3 reads CSVGQGGNQPQHF. The CDR3 coding sequence is TGCAGCGTCGGACAGGGAGGCAATCAGCCCCAGCATTTT. The full variable domain, with the rest looked up from reference TRBV29-1 and TRBJ1-5, is SAVISQKPSRDICQRGTSLTIQCQVDSQVTMMFWYRQQPGQSLTLIATANQGSEATYESGFVIDKFPISRPNLTFSTLTVSNMSPEDSSIYLCSVGQGGNQPQHFGDGTRLSIL.